These T cell receptor beta chains were read from a single sample in a study of blood T cell repertoires in COVID-19. Measured with immunoSEQ multiplex PCR; TCRdb has only the in-frame clones, and not every one. Of about 170,000 clones in the sample, approximately 82% were seen once. The sample was PBMCs or T cells enriched from blood (not recorded which). These receptors were collected from a woman aged 45-65 years who had recovered from COVID-19. Each CDR3 is given with its conserved first and last residue. Fields, in order: clone size, V gene, D gene, J gene, CDR3 protein, CDR3 DNA. D genes are given only for firm matches. The size field is filled for only some rows; it gives once, few, many or a size class.

clone size: .; V gene: TRBV18; D gene: .; J gene: TRBJ1-3; CDR3 protein: CASSPPLRVSGNTIYF; CDR3 DNA: TGTGCCAGCTCACCACCGCTCAGGGTCTCTGGAAACACCATATATTTT
clone size: .; V gene: TRBV7-8; D gene: .; J gene: TRBJ1-5; CDR3 protein: CASRTRGFGQPQHF; CDR3 DNA: TGTGCCAGCAGAACTCGGGGGTTCGGGCAGCCCCAGCATTTT
clone size: .; V gene: TRBV5-1; D gene: .; J gene: TRBJ1-6; CDR3 protein: CASRQGESSPLHF; CDR3 DNA: TGCGCCAGCAGGCAGGGTGAGAGTTCACCCCTCCACTTT
clone size: .; V gene: TRBV6-2/TRBV6-3; D gene: .; J gene: TRBJ2-1; CDR3 protein: CASSYQYNEQFF; CDR3 DNA: TGTGCCAGCAGTTACCAGTACAATGAGCAGTTCTTC
clone size: few; V gene: TRBV20-1; D gene: .; J gene: TRBJ1-1; CDR3 protein: CSASRRTEAFF; CDR3 DNA: TGCAGTGCTAGTCGGAGGACTGAAGCTTTCTTT
clone size: .; V gene: TRBV7-6; D gene: TRBD1; J gene: TRBJ2-3; CDR3 protein: CASSLWDRSTDTQYF; CDR3 DNA: TGTGCCAGCAGCTTATGGGACAGAAGCACAGATACGCAGTATTTT
clone size: .; V gene: TRBV5-6; D gene: .; J gene: TRBJ1-6; CDR3 protein: CASSPYQGGSNSPLHF; CDR3 DNA: TGTGCCAGCAGCCCCTATCAGGGCGGGAGCAATTCACCCCTCCACTTT
clone size: .; V gene: TRBV7-9; D gene: .; J gene: TRBJ1-2; CDR3 protein: CASSFKQNGYTF; CDR3 DNA: TGTGCCAGCAGCTTCAAACAGAACGGCTACACCTTC
clone size: .; V gene: TRBV10-3; D gene: .; J gene: TRBJ1-1; CDR3 protein: CAISDEGNTEAFF; CDR3 DNA: TGTGCCATCAGTGATGAGGGTAACACTGAAGCTTTCTTT
clone size: once; V gene: TRBV12-3/TRBV12-4; D gene: .; J gene: TRBJ2-1; CDR3 protein: CASSPLEGREFF; CDR3 DNA: TGTGCCAGCAGTCCCCTCGAGGGAAGGGAGTTCTTC
clone size: .; V gene: TRBV19; D gene: .; J gene: TRBJ1-5; CDR3 protein: CASSTGGGGSNQPQHF; CDR3 DNA: TGTGCCAGTTCCACCGGCGGGGGGGGCAGCAATCAGCCCCAGCATTTT
clone size: .; V gene: TRBV9; D gene: .; J gene: TRBJ1-2; CDR3 protein: CASTDQGQSGYTF; CDR3 DNA: TGTGCCAGCACCGACCAGGGGCAGTCGGGCTACACCTTC
clone size: .; V gene: TRBV30; D gene: .; J gene: TRBJ2-5; CDR3 protein: CAWSPTTEGESQYF; CDR3 DNA: TGTGCCTGGAGTCCAACTACCGAGGGAGAGTCCCAGTACTTC
clone size: few; V gene: TRBV11-3; D gene: .; J gene: TRBJ2-2; CDR3 protein: CASSLDHGGSRRTGELFF; CDR3 DNA: TGTGCCAGCAGCTTAGATCACGGAGGATCCCGGCGGACCGGGGAGCTGTTTTTT
clone size: .; V gene: TRBV30; D gene: TRBD1; J gene: TRBJ1-4; CDR3 protein: CAWSGTGLNEKLFF; CDR3 DNA: TGTGCCTGGAGCGGGACAGGCCTTAATGAAAAACTGTTTTTT
clone size: .; V gene: TRBV5-1; D gene: .; J gene: TRBJ1-2; CDR3 protein: CASSEPQASGGYTF; CDR3 DNA: TGCGCCAGCAGCGAACCACAGGCCTCTGGGGGCTACACCTTC
clone size: many; V gene: TRBV5-1; D gene: TRBD2; J gene: TRBJ2-1; CDR3 protein: CASSPRGVSSYNEQFF; CDR3 DNA: TGCGCCAGCAGCCCCCGGGGGGTTAGCTCCTACAATGAGCAGTTCTTC
clone size: few; V gene: TRBV19; D gene: TRBD1; J gene: TRBJ1-2; CDR3 protein: CASSRRGQIYGYTF; CDR3 DNA: TGTGCCAGTAGCAGAAGGGGACAGATCTATGGCTACACCTTC